Presented here are 13 T cell receptor beta chains from one specimen sequenced in a study of OX40 agonist ivuxolimab in advanced cancers. The assay was immunoSEQ multiplex PCR, and TCRdb's table has in-frame clones only and misses some. Among some 75,000 clones listed, about 88% were seen once. The sequences come from CD4+ or CD8+ T cells sorted from blood, collected in a trial of the OX40 agonist ivuxolimab. These receptors all come from an adult with an advanced solid tumor such as melanoma, head and neck, liver or kidney cancer.

V is TRBV18 and J is TRBJ2-2, with D possibly called TRBD1 or TRBD2 (5 bases each). Trimming left V 5 bases short and J 1 base short, with 8 bases between. The CDR3 loop spans 14 amino acids. CDR1 is KGHSH and CDR2 is LQKENI in the germline V gene. This chain's CDR3 is CASSSGRNTGELFF. As DNA, the CDR3 is TGTGCCAGCTCATCGGGACGGAACACCGGGGAGCTGTTTTTT.

The chain joins TRBV23-1 to TRBJ1-4; TRBD1 matches at 7 bases. TRBV23-1 has ORF status, its function being uncertain. The junction had 10 bases not matched to a gene; V was cut back by 3 bases and J by 6 bases. The CDR3 runs 16 residues. The DNA of the CDR3 is TGCGCCAGCAGTCACGGTCGAGGGGGCGGGGATGAAAAACTGTTTTTT. Its protein is CASSHGRGGGDEKLFF.

Only one count was recorded for this clone. This chain connects TRBV11-2 to TRBJ1-2; 7 bases are shared with TRBD1. The CDR3 length is 13 residues. V lost 5 bases and J lost 7; bases outside the gene matches: 7. Germline V lookup: CDR1 SGHAT, CDR2 FQNNGV. In nucleotides, the CDR3 is TGTGCCAGCAGCCGCGGACAGGACTTTGGCTACACCTTC. This sequence encodes CASSRGQDFGYTF.

V and J are TRBV5-4 and TRBJ2-7; no clear D gene. This CDR3 comprises 13 residues. V lost 4 bases and J lost 4, with 12 bases in between. CDR1 is SGHNT and CDR2 is YYREEE in the germline V gene (reference sequence). CDR3 DNA sequence: TGTGCCAGCAGCCTTTGGGGTAGGTACGAGCAGTACTTC. This codes for CASSLWGRYEQYF.

The gene calls are TRBV11-2 and TRBJ2-3, with no clear D. The V gene lost 1 base and the J gene lost 0 bases, with 11 bases spanning the gap. In germline, CDR1 is SGHAT, CDR2 FQNNGV. The CDR3 contains 16 residues. CDR3 sequence reads: CASSLGTAPSTDTQYF. CDR3 bases: TGTGCCAGCAGCTTAGGGACCGCCCCAAGCACAGATACGCAGTATTTT.

The CDR3 coding sequence is TGTGCCAGCAGCTTAACAGGGCCGGGAGATACGCAGTATTTT. Its translation: CASSLTGPGDTQYF. This chain joins TRBV7-3 and TRBJ2-3, with no clear D. Germline loops: CDR1 SGHTA, CDR2 FQGTGA. This CDR3 comprises 14 residues. V lost 0 bases, J lost 5 bases, and 9 bases lay in between.

V gene TRBV19 combines with J gene TRBJ1-2, with 7 bases identical to TRBD1. The CDR3 length is 15 residues. CDR1 is LNHDA and CDR2 is SQIVND in the germline V gene (reference sequence). V gave up 7 bases and J gave up 2 bases; unmatched junction bases: 10. CDR3: CASIPTGNLNYGYTF. The DNA of the CDR3 is TGTGCCAGTATTCCGACAGGGAACCTAAACTATGGCTACACCTTC.

The rearrangement links TRBV7-9 to TRBJ2-3; D perhaps matches TRBD2 (6 bases). The V end was cut by 2 bases, the J end by 2 bases, with 11 bases between. The germline V gene encodes CDR1 SEHNR and CDR2 FQNEAQ (reference sequence). CDR3 size: 15 residues. Here the CDR3 DNA reads TGTGCCAGCAGCTTACGCGGGACCACCACAGATACGCAGTATTTT. Translated, it gives CASSLRGTTTDTQYF.

The chain carries TRBV4-2 and TRBJ2-5; 8 positions agree with TRBD2. Unmatched junction bases numbered 3, after V lost 3 bases and J lost 3 bases. The germline gives CDR1 LGHNA, CDR2 YNFKEQ. There are 14 residues in the CDR3. CDR3 protein: CASSQDSGKETQYF. The CDR3 bases are TGTGCCAGCAGCCAGGATAGCGGGAAAGAGACCCAGTACTTC.

This clone was detected only once. The chain is built from TRBV5-8 and TRBJ2-7, with D tentatively TRBD1 (6 bases). V was clipped by 5 bases and J by 5 bases, with 14 bases between them. The CDR3 consists of 13 residues. Germline CDR1 SGHTS, CDR2 YDEGEE. CDR3 in amino acids: CASRNQGIHEQYF. CDR3 bases: TGTGCCAGCAGGAACCAGGGGATCCACGAGCAGTACTTC. Drawing the rest from reference TRBV5-8 and TRBJ2-7, the complete variable domain is EAGVTQSPTHLIKTRGQQATLRCSPISGHTSVYWYQQALGLGLQFLLWYDEGEERNRGNFPPRFSGRQFPNYSSELNVNALELEDSALYLCASRNQGIHEQYFGPGTRLTVT.

The chain joins TRBV9 to TRBJ2-5; 10 bases agree with TRBD1. J was trimmed by 0 bases and V by 4 bases; bases with no gene match: 3. In germline, CDR1 is SGDLS, CDR2 YYNGEE. This CDR3 is 15 amino acids long. This chain's CDR3 is CASSPGQGDQETQYF. CDR3 DNA sequence: TGTGCCAGCAGCCCAGGACAGGGGGACCAAGAGACCCAGTACTTC.

The chain carries TRBV6-5 and TRBJ1-6; 7 bases map to TRBD1. V shed 6 bases, J shed 5 bases, and the junction held 4 bases outside the gene matches. The CDR3 has 14 amino acids. Germline V gives CDR1 MNHEY, CDR2 SVGAGI. The CDR3 DNA is TGTGCCAGCAGGACAGGGAGCCATAATTCACCCCTCCACTTT. As protein: CASRTGSHNSPLHF.

The V and J genes are TRBV18 and TRBJ1-6, with 8 bases fitting TRBD1. The CDR3 is 15 residues long. With V trimmed by 3 bases and J by 10 bases, 8 bases remained unmatched. The germline gives CDR1 KGHSH, CDR2 LQKENI. CDR3 nucleotides: TGTGCCAGCTCACCGGACGGACAGGGTGAATCACCCCTCCACTTT. It encodes CASSPDGQGESPLHF. Full variable domain (missing parts from reference TRBV18 and TRBJ1-6): NAGVMQNPRHLVRRRGQEARLRCSPMKGHSHVYWYRQLPEEGLKFMVYLQKENIIDESGMPKERFSAEFPKEGPSILRIQQVVRGDSAAYFCASSPDGQGESPLHFGNGTRLTVT.